This T cell receptor beta chain was observed in a study of Graves' ophthalmopathy and Graves' hyperthyroidism. Overall study results and limits: Built on 13 signatures, a model told ophthalmopathy apart from stable hyperthyroidism with about 90% sensitivity and 81.08% specificity.

Amplified TCR beta CDR3 regions were obtained using RNA transcripts as template. HTBI-primed first-round RT-PCR preceded second-round multiplex PCR. TCRdb reanalysed the multiplex PCR reads using MiXCR and keeps one entry per CDR3 protein. The sample yields 240,000 or so distinct CDR3 sequences, 45% seen once. Patients were left out if they had other autoimmune diseases, uncontrolled infections, pregnancy or lactation. Regarding this clonotype: Its antigen is not known.

The germline gives CDR1 SNHLY, CDR2 FYNNEI. With 2 bases removed from V and 7 bases from J, the gap between germline ends came to 14 bases. The CDR3 has 15 residues. The rearrangement uses TRBV2 and TRBJ2-2; possible D gene TRBD2, 6 bases. Sequenced sample: peripheral blood. The TCR sequence derives from an adult man with Graves' ophthalmopathy. The CDR3 sequence is CASSEQGGVVGELFF. The CDR3 DNA is TGTGCCAGCAGTGAACAGGGAGGAGTTGTCGGGGAGCTGTTTTTT.